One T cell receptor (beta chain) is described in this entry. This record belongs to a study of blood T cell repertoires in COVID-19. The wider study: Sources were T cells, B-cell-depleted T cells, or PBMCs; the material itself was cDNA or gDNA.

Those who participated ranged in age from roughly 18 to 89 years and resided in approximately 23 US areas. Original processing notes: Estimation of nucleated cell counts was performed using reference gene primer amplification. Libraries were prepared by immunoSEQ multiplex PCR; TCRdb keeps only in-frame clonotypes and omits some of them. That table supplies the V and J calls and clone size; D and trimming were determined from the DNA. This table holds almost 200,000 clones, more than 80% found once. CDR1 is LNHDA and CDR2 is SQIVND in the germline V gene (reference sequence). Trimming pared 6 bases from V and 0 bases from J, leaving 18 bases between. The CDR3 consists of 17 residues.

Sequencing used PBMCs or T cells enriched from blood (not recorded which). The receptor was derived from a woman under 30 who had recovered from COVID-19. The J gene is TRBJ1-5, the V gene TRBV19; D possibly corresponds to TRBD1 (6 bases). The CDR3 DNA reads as TGTGCCAGTAGCGAATATGGACAGTTATATAGCAATCAGCCCCAGCATTTT. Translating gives CASSEYGQLYSNQPQHF.